Following are 5 T cell receptor beta chains from one sample sequenced in a study of cytomegalovirus exposure and HLA in healthy donors. PCR employed 60 Vbeta and 13 Jbeta primers. Produced via immunoSEQ multiplex PCR; TCRdb's table is partial and in-frame only. This sample carries approximately 120,000 clones, about 80% of them seen once, and the ten largest clones take approximately 9.1%. Source material: PBMCs. These receptors were obtained from a woman aged 45-65 years in good health and CMV-seropositive.

The chain is built from TRBV5-1 and TRBJ2-7, with D maybe TRBD2 (6 bases). CDR3 length: 14 amino acids. Between the trimmed V and J ends, which lost 5 bases and 5 bases, there was a span of 17 bases. The germline gives CDR1 SGHRS, CDR2 YFSETQ. The CDR3 protein is CASSPGSATDEQYF. The CDR3 DNA sequence: TGCGCCAGCAGTCCCGGGAGCGCGACCGACGAGCAGTACTTC.

This sequence joins TRBV5-1 and TRBJ2-3; a weak D match, TRBD1 (6 bases). V lost 6 bases, J lost 2 bases, and 10 bases lay in between. CDR3 length equals 13 residues. Germline values: CDR1 SGHRS, CDR2 YFSETQ. CDR3 nucleotides: TGCGCCAGCAATCAGGGGATCACAGATACGCAGTATTTT. As protein: CASNQGITDTQYF.

The chain joins TRBV6-6 to TRBJ2-7; tentatively, D is TRBD2 (5 bases). The V and J ends lost 4 bases and 0 bases respectively, with 10 bases between them. CDR1 is MNHNY and CDR2 is SVGAGI in the germline V gene (reference sequence). The CDR3 consists of 14 residues. CDR3 residues: CASSSTGFSYEQYF. CDR3 nucleotides: TGTGCCAGCAGTTCGACGGGATTCTCCTACGAGCAGTACTTC.

This clone was observed a few times. The genes are TRBV11-2 and TRBJ2-3; the D is unclear. Germline V lookup: CDR1 SGHAT, CDR2 FQNNGV. CDR3 length: 16 residues. The V and J ends lost 0 bases and 0 bases respectively, with 10 bases between them. CDR3 residues: CASSLDLIQSTDTQYF. In DNA, the CDR3 is TGTGCCAGCAGCTTAGACTTAATCCAGAGCACAGATACGCAGTATTTT.

This chain connects TRBV5-1 to TRBJ2-7; TRBD1 matches at 10 bases. V dropped 3 bases and J dropped 3; count of bases not matched to a gene: 6. Germline CDR1 and CDR2: SGHRS and YFSETQ. CDR3 length equals 15 residues. Here the CDR3 DNA reads TGCGCCAGCAGCTCGCTGACAGGGGGCAACTACGAGCAGTACTTC. This translates into CASSSLTGGNYEQYF.